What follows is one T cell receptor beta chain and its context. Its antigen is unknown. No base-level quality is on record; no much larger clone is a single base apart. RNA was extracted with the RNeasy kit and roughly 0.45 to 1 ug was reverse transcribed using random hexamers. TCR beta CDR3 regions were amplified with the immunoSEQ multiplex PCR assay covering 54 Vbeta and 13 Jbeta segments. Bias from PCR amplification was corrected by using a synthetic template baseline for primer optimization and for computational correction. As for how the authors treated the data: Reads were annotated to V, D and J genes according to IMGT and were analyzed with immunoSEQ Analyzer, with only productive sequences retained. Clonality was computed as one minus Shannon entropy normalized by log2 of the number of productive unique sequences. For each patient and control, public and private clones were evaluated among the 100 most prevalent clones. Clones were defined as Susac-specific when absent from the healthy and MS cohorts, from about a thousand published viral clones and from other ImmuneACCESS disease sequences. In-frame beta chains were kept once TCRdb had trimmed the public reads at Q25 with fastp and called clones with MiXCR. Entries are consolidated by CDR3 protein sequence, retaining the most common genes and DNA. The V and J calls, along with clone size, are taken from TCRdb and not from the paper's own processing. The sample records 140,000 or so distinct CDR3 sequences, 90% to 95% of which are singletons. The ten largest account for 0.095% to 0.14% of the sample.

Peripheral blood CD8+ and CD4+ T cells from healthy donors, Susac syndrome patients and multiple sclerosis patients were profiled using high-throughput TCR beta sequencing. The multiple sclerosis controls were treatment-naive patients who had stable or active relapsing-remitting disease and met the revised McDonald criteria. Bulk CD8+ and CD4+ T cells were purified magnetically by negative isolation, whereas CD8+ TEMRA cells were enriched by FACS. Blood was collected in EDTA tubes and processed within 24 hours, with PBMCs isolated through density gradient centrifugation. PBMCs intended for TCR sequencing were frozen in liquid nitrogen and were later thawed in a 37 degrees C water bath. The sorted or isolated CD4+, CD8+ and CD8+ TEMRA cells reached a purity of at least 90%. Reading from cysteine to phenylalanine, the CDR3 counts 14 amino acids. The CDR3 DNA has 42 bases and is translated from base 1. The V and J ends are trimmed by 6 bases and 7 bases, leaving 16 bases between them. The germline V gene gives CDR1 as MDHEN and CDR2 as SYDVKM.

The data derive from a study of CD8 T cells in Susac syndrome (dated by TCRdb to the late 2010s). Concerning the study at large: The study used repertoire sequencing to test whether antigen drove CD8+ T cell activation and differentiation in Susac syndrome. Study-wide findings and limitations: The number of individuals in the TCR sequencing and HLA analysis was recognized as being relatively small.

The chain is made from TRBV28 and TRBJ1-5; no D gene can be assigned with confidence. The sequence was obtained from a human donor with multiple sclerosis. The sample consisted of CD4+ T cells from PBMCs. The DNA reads TGTGCCAGCAGAGGAGACACCTTTAAACAGCCCCAGCATTTT. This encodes CASRGDTFKQPQHF.